A selection of T cell receptor beta chains follows, all from one sample in a study of cytomegalovirus exposure and HLA in healthy donors. Assay used: immunoSEQ multiplex PCR; TCRdb lists only in-frame clones, some missing. The data contain some 140,000 clones, approximately 80% of them singletons. Specimen: PBMCs. These receptors all come from an older woman in good health and CMV-seronegative. CDR3s include the opening cysteine and the closing phenylalanine or tryptophan. D genes are given only for firm matches. Rows give clone size only sometimes, using once, few, many, or a class for an expanded clone.

j_gene: TRBJ1-4
abundance: NA
len: 13
d_gene: NA
v_gene: TRBV30
CDR3nt: TGTGCCTGGAGTCCCAAACGGAATGAAAAACTGTTTTTT
CDR3aa: CAWSPKRNEKLFF

j_gene: TRBJ2-2
abundance: NA
len: 15
d_gene: TRBD1
v_gene: TRBV4-1
CDR3nt: TGCGCCAGCAGCCGGGACAGGGGGAACACCGGGGAGCTGTTTTTT
CDR3aa: CASSRDRGNTGELFF

j_gene: TRBJ2-7
abundance: NA
len: 15
d_gene: NA
v_gene: TRBV7-9
CDR3nt: TGTGCCAGCAGCTCGACACTGGGACTCTCCTACGAGCAGTACTTC
CDR3aa: CASSSTLGLSYEQYF

j_gene: TRBJ2-7
abundance: NA
len: 15
d_gene: TRBD2
v_gene: TRBV4-1
CDR3nt: TGCGCCAGCAGCCAAGCGTGGACTAGCGGTTACGAGCAGTACTTC
CDR3aa: CASSQAWTSGYEQYF

j_gene: TRBJ1-4
abundance: NA
len: 12
d_gene: NA
v_gene: TRBV5-1
CDR3nt: TGCGCCAGCAGCTTGCCAGGGGAAAAACTGTTTTTT
CDR3aa: CASSLPGEKLFF

j_gene: TRBJ1-5
abundance: NA
len: 14
d_gene: NA
v_gene: TRBV7-9
CDR3nt: TGTGCCAGCAGCACCGGGACAAACGCTCAGCCCCAGCATTTT
CDR3aa: CASSTGTNAQPQHF

j_gene: TRBJ2-7
abundance: once
len: 11
d_gene: NA
v_gene: TRBV20-1
CDR3nt: TGCAGTGCTAGAGGCGGCGGCGAGCAGTACTTC
CDR3aa: CSARGGGEQYF

j_gene: TRBJ2-1
abundance: few
len: 14
d_gene: TRBD2
v_gene: TRBV4-1
CDR3nt: TGCGCCAGCAAAACCCTTACTAGCGGGAGTAAGCAGTTCTTC
CDR3aa: CASKTLTSGSKQFF

j_gene: TRBJ2-7
abundance: NA
len: 13
d_gene: NA
v_gene: TRBV30
CDR3nt: TGTGCCTGGAGTGCCGGGACATCCTACGAGCAGTACTTC
CDR3aa: CAWSAGTSYEQYF

j_gene: TRBJ1-4
abundance: NA
len: 18
d_gene: NA
v_gene: TRBV4-1
CDR3nt: TGCGCCAGCAGCCAATATTCCCCAGGTTTTTCAACTAATGAAAAACTGTTTTTT
CDR3aa: CASSQYSPGFSTNEKLFF

j_gene: TRBJ2-7
abundance: NA
len: 12
d_gene: NA
v_gene: TRBV28
CDR3nt: TGTGCCAGCAATTCACAGGCTTACGAGCAGTACTTC
CDR3aa: CASNSQAYEQYF

j_gene: TRBJ1-1
abundance: NA
len: 16
d_gene: NA
v_gene: TRBV5-6
CDR3nt: TGTGCCAGCAGCTTGATGGGTGCTCAGGGTTCTCTTGAAGCTTTCTTT
CDR3aa: CASSLMGAQGSLEAFF

j_gene: TRBJ2-1
abundance: NA
len: 15
d_gene: TRBD2
v_gene: TRBV7-2
CDR3nt: TGTGCCAGCAGCTTTGCGGGGGGGACGCGGAATGAGCAGTTCTTC
CDR3aa: CASSFAGGTRNEQFF

j_gene: TRBJ1-5
abundance: NA
len: 14
d_gene: TRBD1
v_gene: TRBV5-1
CDR3nt: TGCGCCAGCAGCTTAACAGGGGTTAATCAGCCCCAGCATTTT
CDR3aa: CASSLTGVNQPQHF

j_gene: TRBJ1-4
abundance: NA
len: 14
d_gene: TRBD1
v_gene: TRBV19
CDR3nt: TGTGCCAGTAGTTCGGGACAGATTAATGAAAAACTGTTTTTT
CDR3aa: CASSSGQINEKLFF

j_gene: TRBJ1-2
abundance: NA
len: 13
d_gene: TRBD1
v_gene: TRBV7-9
CDR3nt: TGTGCCAGCAGCCTCAGGGGGCCCTATGGCTACACCTTC
CDR3aa: CASSLRGPYGYTF

j_gene: TRBJ2-1
abundance: NA
len: 13
d_gene: TRBD1
v_gene: TRBV27
CDR3nt: TGTGCCAGTCGGACAGGGGCCGTCAATGAGCAGTTCTTC
CDR3aa: CASRTGAVNEQFF

j_gene: TRBJ1-5
abundance: NA
len: 15
d_gene: NA
v_gene: TRBV27
CDR3nt: TGTGCCAGCAGCAATCAGGGTTATAGCAATCAGCCCCAGCATTTT
CDR3aa: CASSNQGYSNQPQHF

j_gene: TRBJ1-1
abundance: NA
len: 14
d_gene: NA
v_gene: TRBV2
CDR3nt: TGTGCCAGCAGTGAACAGGGGCTGAACACTGAAGCTTTCTTT
CDR3aa: CASSEQGLNTEAFF

j_gene: TRBJ1-2
abundance: NA
len: 17
d_gene: NA
v_gene: TRBV7-9
CDR3nt: TGTGCCAGCACTCCGCGGGGTTGGGCGACAACTAACTATGGCTACACCTTC
CDR3aa: CASTPRGWATTNYGYTF

j_gene: TRBJ2-2
abundance: NA
len: 18
d_gene: TRBD2
v_gene: TRBV28
CDR3nt: TGTGCCAGCAGTTTCGATGGGGGGCTAGCGGGACCATCCGGGGAGCTGTTTTTT
CDR3aa: CASSFDGGLAGPSGELFF

j_gene: TRBJ2-3
abundance: once
len: 13
d_gene: NA
v_gene: TRBV19
CDR3nt: TGTGCCAGTAGTCGACTAGGAACAGATACGCAGTATTTT
CDR3aa: CASSRLGTDTQYF

j_gene: TRBJ2-1
abundance: NA
len: 15
d_gene: TRBD2
v_gene: TRBV19
CDR3nt: TGTGCCAGTAGCCGCGGGACTAGCGGGAACGGTGAGCAGTTCTTC
CDR3aa: CASSRGTSGNGEQFF

j_gene: TRBJ1-4
abundance: NA
len: 15
d_gene: TRBD1
v_gene: TRBV7-9
CDR3nt: TGTGCCAGCAGCATATCCGGGACAGGGGGGCAGAAACTGTTTTTT
CDR3aa: CASSISGTGGQKLFF

j_gene: TRBJ2-1
abundance: once
len: 14
d_gene: NA
v_gene: TRBV18
CDR3nt: TGTGCCAGCTCACCACCGACTTCCTACAATGAGCAGTTCTTC
CDR3aa: CASSPPTSYNEQFF

j_gene: TRBJ1-6
abundance: NA
len: 16
d_gene: TRBD1
v_gene: TRBV11-2
CDR3nt: TGTGCCAGCAGCCACAAACGGACAGGGGAACATTCACCCCTCCACTTT
CDR3aa: CASSHKRTGEHSPLHF

j_gene: TRBJ1-1
abundance: once
len: 16
d_gene: TRBD1
v_gene: TRBV5-1
CDR3nt: TGCGCCAGCAGCTTGGGTCCGGGACAGTCGAACACTGAAGCTTTCTTT
CDR3aa: CASSLGPGQSNTEAFF

j_gene: TRBJ2-1
abundance: NA
len: 14
d_gene: TRBD2
v_gene: TRBV9
CDR3nt: TGTGCCAGCACCGAAGGGACTACCGACAATGAGCAGTTCTTC
CDR3aa: CASTEGTTDNEQFF

j_gene: TRBJ2-3
abundance: NA
len: 14
d_gene: TRBD1
v_gene: TRBV15
CDR3nt: TGTGCCACCAGCATAGGACAGGGCACAGATACGCAGTATTTT
CDR3aa: CATSIGQGTDTQYF

j_gene: TRBJ2-1
abundance: NA
len: 15
d_gene: TRBD2
v_gene: TRBV5-1
CDR3nt: TGCGCCAGCAGCTTGGTCGGGGGGTCCTACAATGAGCAGTTCTTC
CDR3aa: CASSLVGGSYNEQFF

j_gene: TRBJ2-3
abundance: NA
len: 20
d_gene: TRBD2
v_gene: TRBV15
CDR3nt: TGTGCCACCAGCAGGGGGACTAGCGGGAGTTTTCCCCAAAGCACAGATACGCAGTATTTT
CDR3aa: CATSRGTSGSFPQSTDTQYF

j_gene: TRBJ2-7
abundance: few
len: 15
d_gene: TRBD1
v_gene: TRBV5-1
CDR3nt: TGCGCCAGCAGCCGTAATCGACAGGGCTTCGACGAGCAGTACTTC
CDR3aa: CASSRNRQGFDEQYF

j_gene: TRBJ1-5
abundance: NA
len: 16
d_gene: NA
v_gene: TRBV7-8
CDR3nt: TGTGCCAGCAGCTTAGTTCCCACAGGGAGCAATCAGCCCCAGCATTTT
CDR3aa: CASSLVPTGSNQPQHF